This entry lists 14 T cell receptor beta chains sequenced from one sample in a study of blood T cell repertoires in COVID-19. The assay was immunoSEQ multiplex PCR, and TCRdb's table has in-frame clones only and misses some. This table holds around 430,000 clones, 80% to 90% found once. Material for sequencing was PBMCs or T cells enriched from blood (not recorded which). These receptors all come from a woman between 45 and 60 years old who had recovered from COVID-19.

The chain links TRBV6-5 to TRBJ1-2; D unclear. The germline V gene has CDR1 MNHEY and CDR2 SVGAGI. The CDR3 is 13 amino acids. V lost 0 bases and J 6 bases, leaving 8 bases between the germline ends. The CDR3 spells CASSYSMADGYTF. The CDR3 DNA follows: TGTGCCAGCAGTTACTCGATGGCAGATGGCTACACCTTC.

This chain joins TRBV6-5 and TRBJ2-7; 9 bases agree with TRBD1. CDR1 MNHEY and CDR2 SVGAGI come from the germline V gene. V trimming: 5 bases; J trimming: 2 bases; junction bases outside the gene matches: 7. The CDR3 length is 15 residues. CDR3 bases: TGTGCCAGCAGTAGGCGACAGGGGGAAACCTACGAGCAGTACTTC. It encodes CASSRRQGETYEQYF.

The rearrangement uses TRBV28 and TRBJ1-2, with a possible D match to TRBD1 (6 bases). The germline CDR1 and CDR2 sequences are MDHEN and SYDVKM. V gave up 5 bases and J gave up 2 bases, with 9 bases separating them. CDR3 size: 13 residues. For the CDR3, the DNA is TGTGCCAGCAGTCCCGGGACAAACTATGGCTACACCTTC. It encodes CASSPGTNYGYTF.

This chain joins TRBV3-1 (or the pseudogene TRBV3-2) and TRBJ2-2; 8 positions match TRBD1. The CDR3 is 15 residues long. V shed 4 bases and J 4 bases; nucleotides not matched to a gene: 5. The germline V gene has CDR1 LGHDT and CDR2 YNNKEL (reference sequence). CDR3 bases: TGTGCCAGCAGCCTCAGGGGGCGATTCACCGGGGAGCTGTTTTTT. This encodes CASSLRGRFTGELFF.

This clone was picked up a small number of times. This rearrangement joins TRBV12-3 or TRBV12-4 to TRBJ1-1; D possibly corresponds to TRBD1 (5 bases). V lost 3 bases, J lost 11 bases, and 10 bases lay in between. The CDR3 runs 11 residues. This chain's CDR3 is CASSLRGSAFF. CDR3 nucleotides: TGTGCCAGCAGTTTGCGGGGGTCGGCTTTCTTT.

This sequence joins TRBV19 and TRBJ1-5, with 8 nucleotides matching TRBD1. Germline V gives CDR1 LNHDA, CDR2 SQIVND (reference sequence). V dropped 9 bases and J dropped 7; count of bases not matched to a gene: 11. The CDR3 runs 14 residues. The CDR3 nucleotides are TGTGCCAGGAAAGAACAGGGGGGAGGGCAGCCCCAGCATTTT. Protein sequence: CARKEQGGGQPQHF.

The chain has TRBV5-5 and TRBJ2-1, with D possibly matching TRBD1 (6 bases). The CDR3 runs 15 residues. V shed 0 bases and J shed 4 bases, with 11 bases lying between them. Germline CDR1 and CDR2: SGHKS and YYEKEE (reference sequence). The DNA for the CDR3 is TGTGCCAGCAGCTTGGGTCCAGGGGAATACAATGAGCAGTTCTTC. This gives the protein CASSLGPGEYNEQFF.

The chain couples TRBV27 to TRBJ2-5; 9 bases match TRBD2. V gave up 6 bases and J gave up 4 bases; unmatched junction bases: 3. This CDR3 spans 13 amino acids. Germline V gene data show CDR1 as MNHEY and CDR2 as SMNVEV (reference sequence). CDR3 region: CASRREGAETQYF. CDR3 DNA sequence: TGTGCCAGCAGGCGGGAGGGGGCAGAGACCCAGTACTTC.

In the case of this clone: This CDR3 is also generated by other DNA sequences in the sample. The chain carries TRBV18 and TRBJ1-1; possible D gene TRBD1, 6 bases. CDR1 is KGHSH, CDR2 LQKENI, per germline. This CDR3 comprises 14 residues. The V and J ends lost 2 bases and 4 bases respectively, with 11 bases between them. CDR3 sequence reads: CASSPKGEGTEAFF. The DNA of the CDR3 is TGTGCCAGCTCACCAAAGGGGGAGGGCACTGAAGCTTTCTTT.

The chain is built from TRBV9 and TRBJ1-1; the D is unclear. The CDR3 covers 16 residues. CDR1 SGDLS and CDR2 YYNGEE come from the germline V gene. Trimming took 0 bases from V and 2 from J, leaving 14 bases between them. CDR3 amino acids: CASSVGTYPTNTEAFF. The CDR3 region has the DNA TGTGCCAGCAGCGTAGGAACCTACCCCACCAACACTGAAGCTTTCTTT.

This chain joins TRBV27 and TRBJ1-1; D remains unclear. Germline V gives CDR1 MNHEY, CDR2 SMNVEV (reference sequence). With 8 bases removed from V and 2 bases from J, the gap between germline ends came to 9 bases. The CDR3 contains 12 residues. The CDR3 bases are TGTGCCAGCGGCAGATTCAACACTGAAGCTTTCTTT. As protein: CASGRFNTEAFF.

The chain recombines TRBV30 with TRBJ1-4; D may be TRBD1 (5 bases). The germline V gene has CDR1 GTSNPN and CDR2 SVGIG (reference sequence). V shed 3 bases and J shed 8 bases, with 19 bases lying between them. The length of the CDR3 is 15 residues. CDR3 amino acids: CAWSPPGPRGEKLFF. The CDR3 DNA is TGTGCCTGGAGCCCTCCAGGTCCCCGGGGGGAAAAACTGTTTTTT.

The rearrangement joins TRBV2 to TRBJ1-1; D not resolved. In germline, CDR1 is SNHLY, CDR2 FYNNEI. V was clipped by 7 bases and J by 9 bases, with 15 bases between them. The CDR3 runs to 12 residues. In DNA, the CDR3 is TGTGCCAGCAATAGAGACATGTCTAAAGCTTTCTTT. Amino acids: CASNRDMSKAFF.

The chain joins TRBV27 to TRBJ2-7; no firm D call. The CDR3 extends over 16 amino acids. Germline values: CDR1 MNHEY, CDR2 SMNVEV (reference sequence). The germline V and J ends were trimmed by 4 bases and 0 bases, with 16 bases remaining between them. The CDR3 nucleotides are TGTGCCAGCAGTTCGCAAGGCGGCGCCCCCTCCTACGAGCAGTACTTC. This gives the protein CASSSQGGAPSYEQYF.